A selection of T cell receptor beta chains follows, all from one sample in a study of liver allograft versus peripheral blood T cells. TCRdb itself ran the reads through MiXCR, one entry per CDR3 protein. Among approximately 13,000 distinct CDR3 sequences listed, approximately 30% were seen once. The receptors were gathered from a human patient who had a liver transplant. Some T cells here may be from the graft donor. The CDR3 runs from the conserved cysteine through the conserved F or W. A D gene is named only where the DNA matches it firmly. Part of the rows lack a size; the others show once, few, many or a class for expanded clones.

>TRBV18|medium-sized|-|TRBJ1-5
CASSPTNQPQHF
TGTGCCAGCTCACCGACTAATCAGCCCCAGCATTTT
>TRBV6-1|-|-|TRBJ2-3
CASSLRSGTDTQYF
TGTGCCAGCAGTCTACGTAGCGGAACAGATACGCAGTATTTT
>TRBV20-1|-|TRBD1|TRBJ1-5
CSASGTGGNQPQHF
TGCAGTGCATCCGGGACAGGGGGCAATCAGCCCCAGCATTTT
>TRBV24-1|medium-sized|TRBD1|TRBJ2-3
CAAGQGPTDTQYF
TGTGCCGCCGGACAGGGACCCACAGATACGCAGTATTTT
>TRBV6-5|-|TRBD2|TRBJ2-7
CASSYSLAGGHEQYF
TGTGCCAGCAGTTATTCACTAGCGGGGGGACATGAGCAGTACTTC
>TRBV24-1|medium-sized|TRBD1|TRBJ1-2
CATSDLVRDSGSGYTF
TGTGCCACCAGTGATTTAGTCCGGGACAGTGGATCTGGCTACACCTTC
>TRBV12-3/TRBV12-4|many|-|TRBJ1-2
CASSPGLNYGYTF
TGTGCCAGCAGTCCAGGCCTTAACTATGGCTACACCTTC
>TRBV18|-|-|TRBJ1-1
CASSPSVNTEAFF
TGTGCCAGCTCACCGAGCGTGAACACTGAAGCTTTCTTT
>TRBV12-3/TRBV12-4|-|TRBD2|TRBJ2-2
CASSAPSGGLPTGELFF
TGTGCCAGCAGTGCACCCTCGGGGGGATTGCCCACCGGGGAGCTGTTTTTT
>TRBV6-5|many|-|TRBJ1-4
CASSWAATNEKLFF
TGTGCCAGCAGTTGGGCCGCAACTAATGAAAAACTGTTTTTT